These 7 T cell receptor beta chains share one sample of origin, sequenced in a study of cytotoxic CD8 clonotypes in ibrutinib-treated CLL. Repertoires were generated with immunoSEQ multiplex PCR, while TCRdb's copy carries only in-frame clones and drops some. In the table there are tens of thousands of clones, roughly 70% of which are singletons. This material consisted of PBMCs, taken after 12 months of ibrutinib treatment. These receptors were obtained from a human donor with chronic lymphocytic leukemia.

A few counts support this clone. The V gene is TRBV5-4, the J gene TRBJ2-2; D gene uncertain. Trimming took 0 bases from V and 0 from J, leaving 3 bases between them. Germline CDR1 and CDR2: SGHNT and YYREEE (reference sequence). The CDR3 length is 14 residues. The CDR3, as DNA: TGTGCCAGCAGCTTGGGGACGAACACCGGGGAGCTGTTTTTT. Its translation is CASSLGTNTGELFF.

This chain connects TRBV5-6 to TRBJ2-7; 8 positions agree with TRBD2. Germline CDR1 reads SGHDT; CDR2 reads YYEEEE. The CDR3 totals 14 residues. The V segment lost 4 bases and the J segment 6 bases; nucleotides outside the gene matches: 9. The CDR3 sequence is CASSPGRGSREQYF. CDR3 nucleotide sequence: TGTGCCAGCAGCCCCGGGAGGGGGTCTCGCGAGCAGTACTTC.

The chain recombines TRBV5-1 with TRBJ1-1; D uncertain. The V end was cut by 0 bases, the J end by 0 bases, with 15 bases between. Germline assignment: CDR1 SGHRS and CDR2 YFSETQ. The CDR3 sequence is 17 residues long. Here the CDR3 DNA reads TGCGCCAGCAGCTTGGGTATAGGGATTACGATGAACACTGAAGCTTTCTTT. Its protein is CASSLGIGITMNTEAFF.

The CDR3 is CASSLAGPTYEQYF. The CDR3 region has the DNA TGTGCCAGCAGTCTAGCGGGACCTACCTACGAGCAGTACTTC. The gene calls are TRBV6-5 and TRBJ2-7; 9 positions agree with TRBD2. The CDR3 covers 14 residues. Germline V lookup: CDR1 MNHEY, CDR2 SVGAGI. Trimming took 5 bases from V and 2 from J; bases not matched to a gene: 4.

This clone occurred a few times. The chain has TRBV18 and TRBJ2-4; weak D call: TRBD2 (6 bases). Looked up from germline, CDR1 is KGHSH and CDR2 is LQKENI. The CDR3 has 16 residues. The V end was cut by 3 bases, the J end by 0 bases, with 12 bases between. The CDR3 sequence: CASSPEGWVAKNIQYF. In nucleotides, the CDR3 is TGTGCCAGCTCACCGGAGGGTTGGGTAGCCAAAAACATTCAGTACTTC.

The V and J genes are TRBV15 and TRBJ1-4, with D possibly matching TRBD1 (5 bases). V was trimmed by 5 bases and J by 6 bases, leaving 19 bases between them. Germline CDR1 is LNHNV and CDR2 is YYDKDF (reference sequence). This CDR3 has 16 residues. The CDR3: CATSPNSRARDEKLFF. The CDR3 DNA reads TGTGCCACCAGCCCTAACTCCAGGGCTAGGGATGAAAAACTGTTTTTT.

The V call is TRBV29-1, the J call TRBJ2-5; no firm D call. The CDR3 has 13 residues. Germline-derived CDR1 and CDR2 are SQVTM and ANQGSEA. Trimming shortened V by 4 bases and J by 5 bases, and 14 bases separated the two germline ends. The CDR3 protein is CSVVKGNPETQYF. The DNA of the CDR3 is TGCAGCGTTGTGAAAGGGAATCCGGAGACCCAGTACTTC.